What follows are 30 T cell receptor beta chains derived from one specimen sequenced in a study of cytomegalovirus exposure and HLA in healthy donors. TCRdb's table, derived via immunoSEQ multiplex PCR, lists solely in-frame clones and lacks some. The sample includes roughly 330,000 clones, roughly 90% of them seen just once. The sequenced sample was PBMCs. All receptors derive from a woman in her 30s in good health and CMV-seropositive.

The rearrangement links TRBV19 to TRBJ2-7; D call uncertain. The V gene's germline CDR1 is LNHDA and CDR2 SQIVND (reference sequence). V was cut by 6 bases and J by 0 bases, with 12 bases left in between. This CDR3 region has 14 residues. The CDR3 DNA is TGTGCCAGTAGCCTATCAACGAGCTCCTACGAGCAGTACTTC. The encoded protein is CASSLSTSSYEQYF.

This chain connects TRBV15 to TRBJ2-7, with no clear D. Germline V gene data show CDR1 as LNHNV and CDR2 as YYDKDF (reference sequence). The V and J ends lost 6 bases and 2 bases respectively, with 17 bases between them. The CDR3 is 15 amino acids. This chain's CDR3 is CATSVQVGVTYEQYF. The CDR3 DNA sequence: TGTGCCACCAGTGTTCAAGTTGGGGTTACCTACGAGCAGTACTTC.

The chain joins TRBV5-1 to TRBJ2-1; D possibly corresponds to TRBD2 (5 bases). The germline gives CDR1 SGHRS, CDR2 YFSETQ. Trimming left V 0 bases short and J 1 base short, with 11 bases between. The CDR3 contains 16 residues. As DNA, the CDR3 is TGCGCCAGCAGCTTGGCCGGGGTGACATCCTACAATGAGCAGTTCTTC. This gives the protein CASSLAGVTSYNEQFF.

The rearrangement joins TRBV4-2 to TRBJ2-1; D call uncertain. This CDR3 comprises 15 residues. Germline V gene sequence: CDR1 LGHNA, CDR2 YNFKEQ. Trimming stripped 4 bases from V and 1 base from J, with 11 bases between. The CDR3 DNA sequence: TGTGCCAGCAGCCGGCTTGGAAGTTCCTACAATGAGCAGTTCTTC. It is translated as CASSRLGSSYNEQFF.

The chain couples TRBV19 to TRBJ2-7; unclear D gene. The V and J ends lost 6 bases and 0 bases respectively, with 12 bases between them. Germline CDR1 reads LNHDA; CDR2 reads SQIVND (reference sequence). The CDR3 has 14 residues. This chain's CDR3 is CASSTVGSSYEQYF. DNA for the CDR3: TGTGCCAGTAGCACCGTAGGCAGCTCCTACGAGCAGTACTTC.

The CDR3 sequence: CASSEALASGANVLTF. Written as DNA, the CDR3 is TGTGCCAGCAGTGAAGCTTTGGCCTCTGGGGCCAACGTCCTGACTTTC. This rearrangement joins TRBV6-1 to TRBJ2-6; D is undetermined. V was trimmed by 0 bases and J by 0 bases, leaving 6 bases between them. CDR1 and CDR2 (germline): MNHNS, SASEGT. The CDR3 spans 16 residues.

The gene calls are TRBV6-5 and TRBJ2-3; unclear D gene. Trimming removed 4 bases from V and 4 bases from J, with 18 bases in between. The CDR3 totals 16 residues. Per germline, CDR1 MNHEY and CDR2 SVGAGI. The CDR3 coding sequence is TGTGCCAGCAGTTCCACCCCGGACCAAAATTCAGATACGCAGTATTTT. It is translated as CASSSTPDQNSDTQYF.

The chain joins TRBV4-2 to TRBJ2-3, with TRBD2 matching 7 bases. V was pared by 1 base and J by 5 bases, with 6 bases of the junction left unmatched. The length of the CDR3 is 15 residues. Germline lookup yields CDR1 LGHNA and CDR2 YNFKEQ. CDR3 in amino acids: CASSQVEGRGDTQYF. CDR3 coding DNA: TGTGCCAGCAGCCAAGTAGAGGGGAGGGGAGATACGCAGTATTTT.

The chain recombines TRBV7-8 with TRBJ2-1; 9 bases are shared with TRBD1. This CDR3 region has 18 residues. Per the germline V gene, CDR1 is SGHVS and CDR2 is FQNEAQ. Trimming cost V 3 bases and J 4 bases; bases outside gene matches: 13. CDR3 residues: CASSLRTGERVGYNEQFF. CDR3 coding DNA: TGTGCCAGCAGCTTGAGGACAGGGGAACGAGTAGGTTACAATGAGCAGTTCTTC.

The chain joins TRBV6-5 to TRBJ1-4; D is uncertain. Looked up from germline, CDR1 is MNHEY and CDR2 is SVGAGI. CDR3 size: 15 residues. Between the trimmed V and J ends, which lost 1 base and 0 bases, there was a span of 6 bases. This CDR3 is CASSYLDATNEKLFF. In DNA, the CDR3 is TGTGCCAGCAGTTACTTGGATGCAACTAATGAAAAACTGTTTTTT.

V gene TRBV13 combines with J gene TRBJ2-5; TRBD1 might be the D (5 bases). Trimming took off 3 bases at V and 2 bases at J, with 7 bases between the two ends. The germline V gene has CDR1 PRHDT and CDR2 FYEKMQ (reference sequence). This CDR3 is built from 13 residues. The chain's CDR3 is CASSLGQQETQYF. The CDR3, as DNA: TGTGCCAGCAGCTTGGGGCAGCAAGAGACCCAGTACTTC.

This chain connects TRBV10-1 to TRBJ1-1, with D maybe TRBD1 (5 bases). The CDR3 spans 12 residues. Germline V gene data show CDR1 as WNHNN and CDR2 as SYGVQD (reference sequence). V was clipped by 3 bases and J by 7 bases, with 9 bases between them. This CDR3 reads CASSDGTYEAFF. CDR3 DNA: TGCGCCAGCAGTGACGGGACGTATGAAGCTTTCTTT.

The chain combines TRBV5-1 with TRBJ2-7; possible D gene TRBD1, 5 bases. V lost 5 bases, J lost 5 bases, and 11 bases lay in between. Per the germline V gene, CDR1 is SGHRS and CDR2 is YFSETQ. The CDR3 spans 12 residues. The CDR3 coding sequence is TGCGCCAGCAGGTCAGGGCTGGACGAGCAGTACTTC. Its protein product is CASRSGLDEQYF.

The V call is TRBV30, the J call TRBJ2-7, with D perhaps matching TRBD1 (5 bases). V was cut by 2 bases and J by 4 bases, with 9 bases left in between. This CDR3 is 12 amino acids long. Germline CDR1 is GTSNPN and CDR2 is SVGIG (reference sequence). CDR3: CAWSPRAYEQYF. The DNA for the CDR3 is TGTGCCTGGAGTCCCAGGGCTTACGAGCAGTACTTC.

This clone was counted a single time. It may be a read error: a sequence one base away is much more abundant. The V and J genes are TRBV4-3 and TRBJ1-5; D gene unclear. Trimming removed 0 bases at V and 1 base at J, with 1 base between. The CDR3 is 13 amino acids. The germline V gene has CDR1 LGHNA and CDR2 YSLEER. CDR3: CASSQESNQPQHF. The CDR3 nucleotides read TGCGCCAGCAGCCAAGAGAGCAATCAGCCCCAGCATTTT.

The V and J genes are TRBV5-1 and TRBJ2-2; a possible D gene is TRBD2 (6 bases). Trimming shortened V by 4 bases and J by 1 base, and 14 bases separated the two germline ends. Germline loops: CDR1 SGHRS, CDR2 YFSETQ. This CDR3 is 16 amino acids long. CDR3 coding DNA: TGCGCCAGCAGCAGTACGCGGGGAGTGAACACCGGGGAGCTGTTTTTT. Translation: CASSSTRGVNTGELFF.

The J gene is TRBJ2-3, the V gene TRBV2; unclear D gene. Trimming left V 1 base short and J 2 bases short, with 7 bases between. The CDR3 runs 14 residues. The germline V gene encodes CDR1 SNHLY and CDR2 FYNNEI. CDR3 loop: CASSEGRITDTQYF. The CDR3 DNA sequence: TGTGCCAGCAGTGAAGGGCGGATCACAGATACGCAGTATTTT.

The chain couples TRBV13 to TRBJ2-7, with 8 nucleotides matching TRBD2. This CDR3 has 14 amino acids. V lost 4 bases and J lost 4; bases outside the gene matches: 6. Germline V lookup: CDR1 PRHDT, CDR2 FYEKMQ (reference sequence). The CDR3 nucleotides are TGTGCCAGCAGCTCGTCGGGGGGGGCTTACGAGCAGTACTTC. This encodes CASSSSGGAYEQYF.

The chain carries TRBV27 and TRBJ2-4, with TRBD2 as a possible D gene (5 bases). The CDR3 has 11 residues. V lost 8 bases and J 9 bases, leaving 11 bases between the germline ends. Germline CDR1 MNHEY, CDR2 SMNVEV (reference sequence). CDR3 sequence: CASGVAGIQYF. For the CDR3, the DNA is TGTGCCAGCGGGGTCGCGGGCATTCAGTACTTC.

CDR3 DNA sequence: TGTGCCAGCAGCCGGGAGGGTCGCGAGCAGTACTTC. Translated: CASSREGREQYF. This sequence joins TRBV5-4 and TRBJ2-7; 8 nucleotides line up with TRBD2. Germline V gives CDR1 SGHNT, CDR2 YYREEE (reference sequence). The V segment lost 4 bases and the J segment 6 bases; nucleotides outside the gene matches: 3. The CDR3 runs to 12 residues.

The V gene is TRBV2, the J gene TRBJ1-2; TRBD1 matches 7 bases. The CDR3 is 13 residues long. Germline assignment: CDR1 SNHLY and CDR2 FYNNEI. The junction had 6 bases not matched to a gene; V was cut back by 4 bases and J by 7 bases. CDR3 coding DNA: TGTGCCAGCAGTGGACAGGGTATAGGTGGCTACACCTTC. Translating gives CASSGQGIGGYTF. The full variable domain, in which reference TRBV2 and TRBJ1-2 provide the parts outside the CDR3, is EPEVTQTPSHQVTQMGQEVILRCVPISNHLYFYWYRQILGQKVEFLVSFYNNEISEKSEIFDDQFSVERPDGSNFTLKIRSTKLEDSAMYFCASSGQGIGGYTFGSGTRLTVV.

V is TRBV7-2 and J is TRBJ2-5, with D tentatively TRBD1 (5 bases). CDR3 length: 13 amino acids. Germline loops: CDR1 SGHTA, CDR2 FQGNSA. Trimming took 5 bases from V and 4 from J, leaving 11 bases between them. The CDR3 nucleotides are TGTGCCAGCAGCAAGGGGTCGGGAGAGACCCAGTACTTC. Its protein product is CASSKGSGETQYF. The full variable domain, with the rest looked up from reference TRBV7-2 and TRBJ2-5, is GAGVSQSPSNKVTEKGKDVELRCDPISGHTALYWYRQSLGQGLEFLIYFQGNSAPDKSGLPSDRFSAERTGGSVSTLTIQRTQQEDSAVYLCASSKGSGETQYFGPGTRLLVL.

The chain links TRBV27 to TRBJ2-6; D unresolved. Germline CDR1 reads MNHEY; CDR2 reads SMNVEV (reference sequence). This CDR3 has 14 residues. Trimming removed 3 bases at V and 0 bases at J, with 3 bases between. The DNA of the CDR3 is TGTGCCAGCAGTTTCTTCTCTGGGGCCAACGTCCTGACTTTC. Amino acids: CASSFFSGANVLTF.

The CDR3 DNA reads TGTGCCAGCAGAACGTACTCTAGCTCTGGGGCCAACGTCCTGACTTTC. It encodes CASRTYSSSGANVLTF. The rearrangement joins TRBV27 to TRBJ2-6; D unclear. From germline, CDR1 is MNHEY and CDR2 SMNVEV (reference sequence). V lost 6 bases, J lost 0 bases, and 12 bases lay in between. The CDR3 covers 16 residues.

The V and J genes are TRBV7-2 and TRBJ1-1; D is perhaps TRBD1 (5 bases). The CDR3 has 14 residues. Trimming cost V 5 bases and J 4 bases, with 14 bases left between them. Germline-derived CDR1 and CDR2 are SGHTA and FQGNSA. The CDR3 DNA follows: TGTGCCAGCAGCCGCACGCCGGGGGTCACTGAAGCTTTCTTT. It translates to CASSRTPGVTEAFF.

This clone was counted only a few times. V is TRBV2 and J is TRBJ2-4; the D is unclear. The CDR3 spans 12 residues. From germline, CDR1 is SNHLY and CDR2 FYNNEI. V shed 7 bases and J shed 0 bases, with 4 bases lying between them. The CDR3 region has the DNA TGTGCCAGCATTGGAGCCAAAAACATTCAGTACTTC. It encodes CASIGAKNIQYF.

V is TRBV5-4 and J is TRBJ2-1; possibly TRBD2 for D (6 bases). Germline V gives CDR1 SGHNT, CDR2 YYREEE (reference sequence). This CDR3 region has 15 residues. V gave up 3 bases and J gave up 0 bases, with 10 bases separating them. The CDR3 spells CASSWIAASYNEQFF. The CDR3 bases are TGTGCCAGCAGCTGGATAGCGGCCTCCTACAATGAGCAGTTCTTC.

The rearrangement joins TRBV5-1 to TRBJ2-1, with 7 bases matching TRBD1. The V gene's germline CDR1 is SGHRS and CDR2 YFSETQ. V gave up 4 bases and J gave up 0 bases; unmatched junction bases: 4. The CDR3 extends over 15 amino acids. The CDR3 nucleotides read TGCGCCAGCAGCAGGGACAGTGCCTCCTACAATGAGCAGTTCTTC. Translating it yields CASSRDSASYNEQFF.

In DNA, the CDR3 is TGCGCCAGCAGCTTAGGTCGGATCCCGAATGGCTACACCTTC. Amino acids: CASSLGRIPNGYTF. The J gene is TRBJ1-2, the V gene TRBV5-1; D not certain. V lost 2 bases to trimming and J lost 6 bases, with 14 bases between them. The CDR3 runs to 14 residues. CDR1 is SGHRS and CDR2 is YFSETQ in the germline V gene.

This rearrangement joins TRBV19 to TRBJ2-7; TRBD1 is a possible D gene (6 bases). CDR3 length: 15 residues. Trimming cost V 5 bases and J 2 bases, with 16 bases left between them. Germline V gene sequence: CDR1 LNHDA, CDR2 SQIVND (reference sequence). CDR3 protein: CASSEPGHPTYEQYF. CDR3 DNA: TGTGCCAGTAGTGAACCGGGACACCCAACCTACGAGCAGTACTTC.